Listed below are T cell receptor beta chains from one sample, sequenced in a study of blood T cell repertoires in COVID-19. Method: immunoSEQ multiplex PCR; TCRdb's copy keeps in-frame clones and lacks some. Among about 81,000 clones, about nine tenths were seen once, and the ten largest hold roughly 12%. Material: peripheral blood. The receptors derive from a man in his 70s with active or convalescent COVID-19. CDR3s include the opening cysteine and the closing phenylalanine or tryptophan. The order of the fields is J gene, D gene, V gene, clone size, CDR3 DNA, CDR3 protein. The D gene is left open where the match is weak. Some rows have no size entry. The others give once, few or many, or a class for an expanded clone.

J: TRBJ2-7
D: .
V: TRBV25-1
size: few
DNA: TGTGCCAGCAGGGAGGACGGCTCCTACGAGCAGTACTTC
CDR3: CASREDGSYEQYF

J: TRBJ1-5
D: .
V: TRBV4-2
size: .
DNA: TGTGCCAGCAGCCAAGGAGCTGGGACAACCCTTGGATCAGCCCAGCATTTT
CDR3: CASSQGAGTTLGSAQHF

J: TRBJ1-1
D: .
V: TRBV20-1
size: .
DNA: TGCAGTGCTAGATCACAGGGCACGGCTTTCTTT
CDR3: CSARSQGTAFF

J: TRBJ1-5
D: .
V: TRBV19
size: .
DNA: TGTGCCAGTAGTATGGGAAGGGGCGGGGAGCCCCAGCATTTT
CDR3: CASSMGRGGEPQHF

J: TRBJ2-2
D: .
V: TRBV18
size: .
DNA: TGTGCCAGCTCGCCGGGACTCCAGAACACCGGGGAGCTGTTTTTT
CDR3: CASSPGLQNTGELFF

J: TRBJ2-7
D: .
V: TRBV27
size: .
DNA: TGTGCCAGCACGTTGGCGGGCTACGAGCAGTACTTC
CDR3: CASTLAGYEQYF

J: TRBJ2-1
D: TRBD1
V: TRBV18
size: .
DNA: TGTGCCAGCTCACACTTACTTCCTCGGACAGGGCAAAGGTCCTACAATGAGCAGTTCTTC
CDR3: CASSHLLPRTGQRSYNEQFF

J: TRBJ2-2
D: .
V: TRBV6-6
size: .
DNA: TGTGCCAGCCCCAGATATGAGGGTCCGAACACCGGGGAGCTGTTTTTT
CDR3: CASPRYEGPNTGELFF

J: TRBJ2-7
D: .
V: TRBV19
size: .
DNA: TGTGCCAGTAGTAATACGGGGGAGCAGTACTTC
CDR3: CASSNTGEQYF

J: TRBJ2-7
D: TRBD1
V: TRBV10-2
size: few
DNA: TGCGCCAGCAGTAGACAGGGGGCGCTTTACGAGCAGTACTTC
CDR3: CASSRQGALYEQYF

J: TRBJ2-1
D: TRBD2
V: TRBV7-9
size: .
DNA: TGTGCCAGCATCGCGGGGGGAAGGATCAATGAGCAGTTCTTC
CDR3: CASIAGGRINEQFF

J: TRBJ1-2
D: .
V: TRBV4-2
size: .
DNA: TGTGCCAGCAGCCAAGGGCAGGGCTATGGCTACACCTTC
CDR3: CASSQGQGYGYTF

J: TRBJ1-3
D: .
V: TRBV3-1/TRBV3-2
size: .
DNA: TGTGCCAGCAGCCAAGATCGCGGAGGGCTTGGAAACACCATATATTTT
CDR3: CASSQDRGGLGNTIYF

J: TRBJ2-2
D: TRBD1
V: TRBV10-3
size: .
DNA: TGTGCCATCAGTGAGTGGCAGGGGGCGAACACCGGGGAGCTGTTTTTT
CDR3: CAISEWQGANTGELFF

J: TRBJ1-2
D: TRBD1
V: TRBV5-4
size: .
DNA: TGTGCCAGCAGCACTCTGACAGGGGGCGCGAGCTACACCTTC
CDR3: CASSTLTGGASYTF

J: TRBJ2-1
D: TRBD1
V: TRBV24-1
size: .
DNA: TGTGCCAGCAGTGGGGACAGGGGGCAGGTCGGGGGGATTGGAAGTGAGCAGTTCTTC
CDR3: CASSGDRGQVGGIGSEQFF

J: TRBJ1-1
D: .
V: TRBV12-3/TRBV12-4
size: .
DNA: TGTGCCAGCAGTTTCTTTTCCACTGAAGCTTTCTTT
CDR3: CASSFFSTEAFF

J: TRBJ2-3
D: TRBD2
V: TRBV7-2
size: .
DNA: TGTGCCAGCAGCGCCCGGCTAGCGGGGGGGATCACAGATACGCAGTATTTT
CDR3: CASSARLAGGITDTQYF